What follows is one T cell receptor (beta chain) and its context. Here immunoSEQ multiplex PCR was the method, and the copy in TCRdb shows in-frame clones only, minus some. Among about 30,000 clones listed, roughly nine tenths were seen once. The CDR3 is 14 residues long. V gave up 0 bases and J gave up 1 base, with 7 bases separating them. The germline V gene encodes CDR1 SGDLS and CDR2 YYNGEE. The data were obtained in a study of lymphopenia after photon versus proton radiotherapy. Sequenced here: peripheral blood, sampled from a patient treated with proton-based radiotherapy. The chain combines TRBV9 with TRBJ2-5; D uncertain. The TCR originated in a woman in her 70s with pancreatic cancer. Some clones in this sample may be carry-over from other donors' samples. DNA of the CDR3: TGTGCCAGCAGCGTAGGGAACAGCCAAGAGACCCAGTACTTC. Translation gives CASSVGNSQETQYF.